This T cell receptor (beta chain) was documented in a study of blood T cell repertoires in COVID-19 (dated by TCRdb to 2019 to 2021). Some background on the complete study: Collaborator samples came from the United States, Italy and Spain and covered acute and convalescent phases of COVID-19. The material from the prospective study consisted of cDNA or gDNA derived from T cells, B-cell-depleted T cells, or PBMCs. Subjects who had been exposed to COVID-19, were actively infected with it, or had recovered from it provided the deeply sampled blood TCRbeta repertoires that made up the dataset. A freely available public database, intended as a resource for researchers studying the immune response to SARS-CoV-2, is where the repertoires were released. The samples were drawn from the first 160 participants of the ongoing ImmuneRACE study and from over 950 subjects provided by 6 global collaborators. A de-identified subject ID, COVID-19 status, age in years and sex were almost always included in the sample metadata. HLA class I and class II types, where available, came from metadata supplied by the sample provider rather than from assay-based typing. Beyond this particular receptor, the publication reports: Clinical and demographic metadata were provided uncurated, with the amount varying by source and participant.

Each collaborating institution followed its own protocols to collect whole blood in K2EDTA tubes. For TCRbeta analysis, collaborators shipped samples as frozen whole blood, isolated PBMCs, or DNA extracted from either of those sample types. The immunoSEQ Assay, a bias-controlled multiplex PCR, was used to amplify TCRbeta CDR3 regions from genomic DNA. The authors processed their data as follows. Within the assay, amplification of reference gene primers was used to estimate how many nucleated cells each sample contained. Sequence reads were collapsed and filtered to measure the absolute abundance of every unique TCRbeta CDR3 rearrangement. Productive Simpson clonality was computed per sample as the square root of Simpson's diversity index over productive rearrangements. Held by TCRdb, this immuneACCESS table contains in-frame sequences only and omits some clones. Under half of the omission traces to an unresolved V gene where checked; the cause of the rest is unknown. From that table come the V and J calls and clone size; the DNA was used to work out D and trimming. In this sample the table shows around 100,000 clones, around 91% of which occur a single time. The ten most abundant clones make up roughly 30% of the sample.

Points on this clone: Which antigen it targets is not known. Base qualities are not recorded, but no much larger clone differs from it by a single base. The same CDR3 also results from other DNA sequences found in this sample.

There are 14 amino acids in the CDR3, from cysteine to phenylalanine inclusive. CDR3 DNA is the only sequence kept; it has 42 bases, read in frame from the first base. V lost 3 bases and J lost 2 bases; the stretch between them is 10 bases long. The germline V gene (reference sequence) sets CDR1 to LNHDA and CDR2 to SQIVND. The chain links TRBV19 with TRBJ1-2; TRBD1 is perhaps the D gene, given 5 matching bases. Sequencing input: peripheral blood. The receptor's source is a woman aged 80 or over with acute or convalescent COVID-19. Here is the DNA: TGTGCCAGTAGTATTGGTACAGGAAACTATGGCTACACCTTC. Protein translation: CASSIGTGNYGYTF.